This T cell receptor beta chain emerged from a study of T-cell reconstitution after alpha-beta-depleted transplantation in children. TCRbeta library preparation incorporated unique molecular identifiers. MiXCR, applied by TCRdb to the PCR reads, yields one record per CDR3 protein. The sample lists around 580,000 distinct CDR3 sequences; over 20% were seen once. Findings and caveats of the study: Several hundred graft clones that had expanded were reportedly the source of alpha-beta T cells about two months after transplant.

The V and J ends lost 4 bases and 9 bases respectively, with 10 bases between them. In germline, CDR1 is PRHDT, CDR2 FYEKMQ (reference sequence). The CDR3 consists of 12 residues. This clonotype was counted between two and nine times. Its specificity is unknown. The V gene is TRBV13, the J gene TRBJ2-1; D is unclear. This receptor was taken from a boy under three years old with Wiskott-Aldrich syndrome, due to receive a stem cell transplant. The material sequenced was PBMCs, taken before TCRalphabeta/CD19-depleted stem cell transplant. Here the CDR3 DNA reads TGTGCCAGCAGCTCCCTAGTATTTGAGCAGTTCTTC. Amino acid sequence: CASSSLVFEQFF.